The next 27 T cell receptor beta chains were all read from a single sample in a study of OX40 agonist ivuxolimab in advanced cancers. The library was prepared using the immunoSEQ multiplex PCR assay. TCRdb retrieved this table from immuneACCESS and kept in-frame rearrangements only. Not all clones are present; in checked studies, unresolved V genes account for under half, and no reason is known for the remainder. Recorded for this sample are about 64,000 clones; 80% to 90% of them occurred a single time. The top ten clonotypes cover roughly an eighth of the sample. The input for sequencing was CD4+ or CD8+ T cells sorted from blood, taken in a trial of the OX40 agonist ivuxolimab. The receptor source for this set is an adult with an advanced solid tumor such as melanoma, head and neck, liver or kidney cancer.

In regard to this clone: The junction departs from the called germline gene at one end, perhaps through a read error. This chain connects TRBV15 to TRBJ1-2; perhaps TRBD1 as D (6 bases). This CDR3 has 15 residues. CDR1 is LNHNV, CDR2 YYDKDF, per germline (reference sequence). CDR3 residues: CATSRTRQANYVYTF. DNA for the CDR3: TGTGCCACCAGCAGAACGAGACAGGCGAACTATGTCTACACCTTC.

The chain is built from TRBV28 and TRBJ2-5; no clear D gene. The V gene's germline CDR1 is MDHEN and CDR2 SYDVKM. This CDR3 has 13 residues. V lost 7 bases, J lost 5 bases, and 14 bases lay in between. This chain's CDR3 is CASKGRLRETQYF. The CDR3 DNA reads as TGTGCCAGCAAAGGACGCCTCCGGGAGACCCAGTACTTC.

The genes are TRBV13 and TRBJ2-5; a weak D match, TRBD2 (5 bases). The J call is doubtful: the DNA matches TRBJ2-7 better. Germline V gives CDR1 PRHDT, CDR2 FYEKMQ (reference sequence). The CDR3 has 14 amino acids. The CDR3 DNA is TGTGCCAGCAGCCTACTAGGATCGACCTACGAGCAGTACTTC. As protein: CASSLLGSTYEQYF.

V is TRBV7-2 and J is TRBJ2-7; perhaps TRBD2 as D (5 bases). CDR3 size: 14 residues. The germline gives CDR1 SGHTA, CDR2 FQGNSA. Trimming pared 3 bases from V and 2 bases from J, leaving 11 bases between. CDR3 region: CASSFYGSTYEQYF. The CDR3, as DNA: TGTGCCAGCAGCTTTTATGGGAGTACCTACGAGCAGTACTTC.

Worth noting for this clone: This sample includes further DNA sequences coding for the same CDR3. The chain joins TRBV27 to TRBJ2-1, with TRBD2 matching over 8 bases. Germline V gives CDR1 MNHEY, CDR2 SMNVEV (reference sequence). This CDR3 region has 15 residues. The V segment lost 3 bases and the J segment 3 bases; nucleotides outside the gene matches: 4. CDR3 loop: CASSLFSGVYNEQFF. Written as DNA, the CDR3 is TGTGCCAGCAGTTTGTTTAGCGGGGTCTACAATGAGCAGTTCTTC.

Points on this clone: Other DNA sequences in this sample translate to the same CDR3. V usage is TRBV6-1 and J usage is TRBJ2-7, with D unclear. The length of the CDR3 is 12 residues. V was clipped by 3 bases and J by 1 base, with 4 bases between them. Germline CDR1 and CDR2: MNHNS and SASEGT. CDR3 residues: CASSDVSYEQYF. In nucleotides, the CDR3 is TGTGCCAGCAGTGACGTGTCCTACGAGCAGTACTTC.

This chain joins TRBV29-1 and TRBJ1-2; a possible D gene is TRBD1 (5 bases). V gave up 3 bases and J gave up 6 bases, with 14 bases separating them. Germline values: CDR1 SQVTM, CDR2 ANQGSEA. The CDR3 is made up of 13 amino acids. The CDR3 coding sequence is TGCAGCGTTGACAGAGGGGAGGCGGATGGCTACACCTTC. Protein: CSVDRGEADGYTF.

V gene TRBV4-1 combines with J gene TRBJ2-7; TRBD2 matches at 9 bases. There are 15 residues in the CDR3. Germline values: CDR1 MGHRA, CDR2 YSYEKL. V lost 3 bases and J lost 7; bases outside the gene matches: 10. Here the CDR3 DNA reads TGCGCCAGCAGCCACGACCCTAGCGGGATGGCTGAGCAGTACTTC. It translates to CASSHDPSGMAEQYF.

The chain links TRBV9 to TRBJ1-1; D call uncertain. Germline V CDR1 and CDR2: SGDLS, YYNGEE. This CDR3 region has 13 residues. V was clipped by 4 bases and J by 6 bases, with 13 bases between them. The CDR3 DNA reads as TGTGCCAGCAGCTCCCGGACCGGCGCTGAAGCTTTCTTT. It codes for CASSSRTGAEAFF.

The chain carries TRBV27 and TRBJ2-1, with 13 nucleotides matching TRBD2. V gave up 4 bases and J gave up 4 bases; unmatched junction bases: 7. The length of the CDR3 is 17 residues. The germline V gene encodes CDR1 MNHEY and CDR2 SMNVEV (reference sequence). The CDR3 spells CASSSGTSGTGYNEQFF. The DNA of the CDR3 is TGTGCCAGCAGTTCGGGGACTAGCGGGACAGGGTACAATGAGCAGTTCTTC.

CDR3 region: CASSLLGQGYGYTF. CDR3 DNA sequence: TGTGCCAGCAGCTTATTGGGACAGGGCTATGGCTACACCTTC. The J gene is TRBJ1-2, the V gene TRBV7-9, with 9 bases identical to TRBD1. V dropped 2 bases and J dropped 4; count of bases not matched to a gene: 2. The CDR3 length is 14 residues. Germline V gene lookup returns CDR1 SEHNR and CDR2 FQNEAQ (reference sequence).

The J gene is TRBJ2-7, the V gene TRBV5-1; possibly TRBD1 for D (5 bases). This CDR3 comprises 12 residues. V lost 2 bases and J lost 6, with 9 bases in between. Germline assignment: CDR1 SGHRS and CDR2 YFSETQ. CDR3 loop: CASSFSGREQYF. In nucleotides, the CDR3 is TGCGCCAGCAGCTTCTCAGGGCGCGAGCAGTACTTC.

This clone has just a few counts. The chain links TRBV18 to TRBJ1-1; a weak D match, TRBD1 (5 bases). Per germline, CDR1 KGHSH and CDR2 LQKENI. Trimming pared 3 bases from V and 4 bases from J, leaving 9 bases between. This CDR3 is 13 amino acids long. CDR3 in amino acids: CASSPRGGTEAFF. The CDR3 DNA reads TGTGCCAGCTCACCTCGGGGGGGCACTGAAGCTTTCTTT. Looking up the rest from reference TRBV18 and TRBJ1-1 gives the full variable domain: NAGVMQNPRHLVRRRGQEARLRCSPMKGHSHVYWYRQLPEEGLKFMVYLQKENIIDESGMPKERFSAEFPKEGPSILRIQQVVRGDSAAYFCASSPRGGTEAFFGQGTRLTVV.

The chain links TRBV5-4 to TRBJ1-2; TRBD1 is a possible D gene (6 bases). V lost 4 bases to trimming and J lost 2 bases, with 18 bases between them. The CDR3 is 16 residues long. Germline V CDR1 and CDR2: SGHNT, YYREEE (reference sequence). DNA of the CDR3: TGTGCCAGCAGCAGAGGCTCCCAGGGGACGAACTATGGCTACACCTTC. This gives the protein CASSRGSQGTNYGYTF.

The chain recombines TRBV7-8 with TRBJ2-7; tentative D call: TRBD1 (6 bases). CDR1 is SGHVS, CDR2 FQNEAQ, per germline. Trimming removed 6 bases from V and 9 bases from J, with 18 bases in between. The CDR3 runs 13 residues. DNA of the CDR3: TGTGCCAGCAGTCGAGGACAGTCTTCAGGGCAGTACTTC. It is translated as CASSRGQSSGQYF.

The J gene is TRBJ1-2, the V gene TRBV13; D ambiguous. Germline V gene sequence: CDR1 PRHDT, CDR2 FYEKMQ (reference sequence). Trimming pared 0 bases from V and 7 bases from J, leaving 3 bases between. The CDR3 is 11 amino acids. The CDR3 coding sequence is TGTGCCAGCAGCTTAGGAGCTGGCTACACCTTC. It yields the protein CASSLGAGYTF.

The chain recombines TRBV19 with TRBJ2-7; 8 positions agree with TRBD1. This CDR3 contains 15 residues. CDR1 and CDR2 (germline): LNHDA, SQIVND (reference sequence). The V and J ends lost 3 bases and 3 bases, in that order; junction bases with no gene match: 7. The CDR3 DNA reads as TGTGCCAGTAGTATTAGGCCGGACAGGGTCTACGAGCAGTACTTC. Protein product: CASSIRPDRVYEQYF.

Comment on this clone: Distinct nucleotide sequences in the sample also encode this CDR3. For the CDR3, the DNA is TGCGCCAGCAGCCCTGGGGGTTCGAGCACAGATACGCAGTATTTT. It specifies CASSPGGSSTDTQYF. The chain links TRBV5-1 to TRBJ2-3, with D perhaps assigned TRBD1 or TRBD2 (5 bases each). Germline V gene sequence: CDR1 SGHRS, CDR2 YFSETQ. The CDR3 consists of 15 residues. Trimming took off 4 bases at V and 0 bases at J, with 12 bases between the two ends.

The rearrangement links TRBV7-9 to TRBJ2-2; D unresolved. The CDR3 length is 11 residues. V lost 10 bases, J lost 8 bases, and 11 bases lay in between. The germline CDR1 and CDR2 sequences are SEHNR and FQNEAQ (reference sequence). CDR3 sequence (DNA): TGTGCCATCCTACCGCGGGGGGAGCTGTTTTTT. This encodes CAILPRGELFF.

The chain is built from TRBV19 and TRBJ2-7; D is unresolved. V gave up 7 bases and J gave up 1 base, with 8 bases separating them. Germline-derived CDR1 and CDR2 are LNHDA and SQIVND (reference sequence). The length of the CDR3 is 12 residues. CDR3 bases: TGTGCCAGTACCGATAGGTCCTACGAGCAGTACTTC. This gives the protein CASTDRSYEQYF. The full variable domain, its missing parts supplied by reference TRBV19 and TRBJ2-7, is DGGITQSPKYLFRKEGQNVTLSCEQNLNHDAMYWYRQDPGQGLRLIYYSQIVNDFQKGDIAEGYSVSREKKESFPLTVTSAQKNPTAFYLCASTDRSYEQYFGPGTRLTVT.

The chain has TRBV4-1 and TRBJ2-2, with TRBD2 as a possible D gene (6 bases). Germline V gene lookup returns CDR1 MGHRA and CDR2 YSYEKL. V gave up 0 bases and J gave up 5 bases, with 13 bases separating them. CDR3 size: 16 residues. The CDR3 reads CASSQETGVWTGELFF. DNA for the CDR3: TGCGCCAGCAGCCAAGAGACGGGAGTGTGGACCGGGGAGCTGTTTTTT.

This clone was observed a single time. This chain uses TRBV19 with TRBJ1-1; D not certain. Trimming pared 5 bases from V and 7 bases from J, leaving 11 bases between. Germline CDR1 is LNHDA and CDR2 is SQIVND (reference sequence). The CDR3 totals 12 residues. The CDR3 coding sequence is TGTGCCAGTAGTCCCCCCGCGGATGAAGCTTTCTTT. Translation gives CASSPPADEAFF. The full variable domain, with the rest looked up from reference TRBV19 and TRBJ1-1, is DGGITQSPKYLFRKEGQNVTLSCEQNLNHDAMYWYRQDPGQGLRLIYYSQIVNDFQKGDIAEGYSVSREKKESFPLTVTSAQKNPTAFYLCASSPPADEAFFGQGTRLTVV.

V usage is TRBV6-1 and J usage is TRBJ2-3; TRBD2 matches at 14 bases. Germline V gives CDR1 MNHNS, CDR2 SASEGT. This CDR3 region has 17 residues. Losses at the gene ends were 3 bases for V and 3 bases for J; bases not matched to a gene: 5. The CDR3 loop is CASSEWGLAGETDTQYF. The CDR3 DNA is TGTGCCAGCAGTGAGTGGGGACTAGCGGGGGAGACAGATACGCAGTATTTT.

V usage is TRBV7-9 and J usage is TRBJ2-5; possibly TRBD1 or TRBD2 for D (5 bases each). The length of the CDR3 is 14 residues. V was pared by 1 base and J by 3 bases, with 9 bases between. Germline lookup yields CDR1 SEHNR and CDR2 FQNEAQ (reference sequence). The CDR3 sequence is CASSLGGIEETQYF. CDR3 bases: TGTGCCAGCAGCTTAGGGGGGATAGAAGAGACCCAGTACTTC.

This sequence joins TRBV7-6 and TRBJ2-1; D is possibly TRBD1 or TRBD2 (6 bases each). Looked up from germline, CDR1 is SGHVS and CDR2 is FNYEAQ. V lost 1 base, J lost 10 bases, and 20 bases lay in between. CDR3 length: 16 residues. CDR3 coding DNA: TGTGCCAGCAGCTTAGTCGGGGGCGCCGGTCTAGTGGAGCAGTTCTTC. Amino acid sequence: CASSLVGGAGLVEQFF.

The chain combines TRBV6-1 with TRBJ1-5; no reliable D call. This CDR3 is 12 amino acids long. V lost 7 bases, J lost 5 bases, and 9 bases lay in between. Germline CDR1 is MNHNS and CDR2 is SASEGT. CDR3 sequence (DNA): TGTGCCAGCACCGAAGGCTATCAGCCCCAGCATTTT. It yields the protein CASTEGYQPQHF.

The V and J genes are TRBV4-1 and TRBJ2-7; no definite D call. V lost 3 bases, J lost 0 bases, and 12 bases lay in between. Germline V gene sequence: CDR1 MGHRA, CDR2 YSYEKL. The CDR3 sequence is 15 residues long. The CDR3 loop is CASSQASLPSYEQYF. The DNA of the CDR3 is TGCGCCAGCAGCCAGGCTTCACTACCCTCCTACGAGCAGTACTTC.